This T cell receptor (beta chain) was retrieved from a study of shared clonotypes between healthy human individuals. Study-level background: Ranging from 18 to 49 in age, donors were a couple of women and three men.

Findings and caveats of the study: The diversity represented, both genetic and in exposure history, was limited by few donors.

As to this clone: Its antigen remains unidentified.

The ends were cut back, 3 bases at V and 3 bases at J, with 17 bases in the middle. The CDR3 has 17 residues. From germline, CDR1 is MGHRA and CDR2 YSYEKL. As processed by the authors: ImmunoSEQ output lacked quality scores and full-length reads, limiting matched filtering. The data were produced by immunoSEQ multiplex PCR, yet TCRdb's version contains in-frame clones alone and is incomplete. V, J and clone size derive from that table, while D and trimming were established from the DNA sequence. This table has around 2.1 million clones, 90% to 95% appearing once. Positively selected for CCR7, the CD45RO-negative cells used as naive CD8 cells excluded terminally differentiated effector memory CD45RA+ cells.

This receptor was taken from a man younger than 35 in good health. Some clones in this sample may be carry-over from other donors' samples. Material for sequencing was naive CD8+ T cells from PBMCs. The gene calls are TRBV4-1 and TRBJ2-2; possibly TRBD1 or TRBD2 for D (5 bases each). The CDR3 region is CASSHPVRGPDTGELFF. CDR3 in DNA: TGCGCCAGCAGCCACCCGGTTCGGGGACCGGACACCGGGGAGCTGTTTTTT.